This T cell receptor (beta chain) was obtained from a study of cytomegalovirus exposure and HLA in healthy donors (dated by TCRdb to about 2017). Broadly, across the study: In an earlier analysis of about 560 of the donors, 250 to 350 Gb of sequence data and 95 million to 130 million unique TCR beta sequences from approximately 180 million T cells were reported. Of the 300 to 400 genotyped donors, approximately 83% fell in the genetic ancestry cluster associated with self-reported Caucasian donors. Donor age, sex, ethnicity and CMV serostatus were compiled alongside the repertoire data. About 5 DR-DQ haplotypes were handled as single units for association and clustering, since linkage in the cohort was strong. The study profiled the T cell repertoires of some 610 subjects by immunosequencing and related them to cytomegalovirus serostatus. In an earlier analysis of roughly 580 of the donors, high-throughput TCR beta sequencing was used to judge whether each TCR beta V gene segment behaved as functional or pseudogenic. Typing coverage varied by locus: roughly 620-630 donors for A, B, C, DRB1 and DQB1; roughly 560 for DQA1; about 600 for DPA1; approximately 490 for DPB1. Along with the approximately 650-subject first cohort, a separate validation cohort of over 90 different subjects was used. An early release covering some 640 HLA-typed donors comprised about 320 gigabases of sequencing data and approximately 80 million unique TCR sequences. A later analysis re-examined previously published TCR beta repertoires from hundreds of donors and added high-resolution HLA genotyping to investigate patterns of TCR occurrence. Among some 410 genotyped donors of the cohort, an average of roughly 230,000 unique TCR beta nucleotide sequences was sequenced per donor, of which about 20% were non-productive. Rather than drawing on any new phenotypic data, the later analysis identified candidate immune exposures from TCR beta sequences and the way those sequences occurred across donors. All discovery cohort repertoires had been generated using a single sequencing platform. A later genetic analysis used genome-wide SNP genotypes for about 65% of the 666 donors, treating that subset as a discovery cohort. The study combined high-throughput TCR immunosequencing, statistical association of individual TCRs with disease status, and machine learning to predict cytomegalovirus infection status. Class I and class II HLA loci were covered by the typing at four-digit resolution. The study aimed to test whether signatures of past pathogen exposure could be identified by cataloging public T cell receptors.

Results the study describes overall, beyond this receptor: Because the 87-base-pair reads could not distinguish some IMGT-functional V segments, including TRBV6-2 and TRBV6-3, those segments were excluded. Three of the identified cytomegalovirus-associated TCR beta chains were confirmed in vitro to be specific for cytomegalovirus antigens. This cohort had only TCR beta chains sequenced, and the lack of alpha or paired-chain data limited which features could be detected. Most CMV-associated TCR beta chains appeared to be HLA-restricted in a later analysis, and the HLA associations seemed to be driven largely by CMV exposure. Because some donors lacked HLA typing at each locus, the association tests relied only on the typed subset. When HLA alleles, especially DR and DQ, strongly co-occurred, attributing TCR associations to individual alleles was difficult. A later analysis reported that several top co-occurrence clusters appeared linked to parvovirus B19, influenza, CMV and Epstein-Barr virus. In the study, 150 to 200 TCR beta chains were listed as associated with cytomegalovirus. Correlated functional status among segregating V segments might be attributable to linkage disequilibrium, but an unknown experimental factor could not be ruled out. The only immune exposure information available for the cohort was CMV serostatus. The authors suggested that the approach could potentially be generalized to other disease states and immunological phenotypes. Specific HLA alleles were associated with roughly 16,000 TCR beta sequences at a false discovery rate of 0.05 in a later analysis. Because counts were too low, under 20 rarely observed V segments, including chromosome 9 orphons, were left out of the earlier analysis of about 500 of the donors. The sequencing pipeline was judged likely to have produced a cluster of highly shared sequence variants as a technical artifact. Cytomegalovirus status was reported to be diagnosed by the classifier with high specificity and sensitivity in both the original and validation cohorts. In a later analysis, HLA-associated TCR beta chains were found to be more clonally expanded and to have lower generation probabilities than equally common non-associated chains. A further reported finding was that TCR beta sequences accurately predicted the HLA-A and HLA-B alleles for most subjects in the first cohort. Most TCR sequences were observed very rarely across donors, whereas some public TCRs were present in many individuals. A later genetic analysis reported fewer N-insertions in productive TCRs among donors in an Asian-associated ancestry cluster than the roughly 690-donor mean. A later analysis found that TCR association rates varied across HLA loci, with DRB1 alleles showing the most associated TCRs and HLA-C alleles the fewest. Presence/absence analyses assumed roughly uniform sequencing depth across donors, an assumption that may not hold. In a later genetic analysis, a missense DCLRE1C variant was associated with V-gene and J-gene trimming of TCR beta chains, and the association was replicated in an independent cohort. An earlier analysis of approximately 590 of the donors showed that most TCR beta V segments appeared in productive rearrangements either about 87% or about 30% of the time, which broadly matched IMGT annotations.

The cohort comprised more than 550 healthy bone marrow donors. Cohort members were all nominally healthy when sampled, although unrecorded immune exposures were likely present. The donor tested CMV seronegative and was one of the 352 seronegative cohort members. A peripheral blood sample was collected from each donor, and TCR beta sequencing was performed on peripheral blood mononuclear cells. The Qiagen DNeasy Blood Extraction Kit was used to extract genomic DNA from the blood cell samples. The library was generated by the immunoSEQ multiplex PCR assay. The multiplex PCR relied on a mix of 60 forward primers for TCR Vbeta segments and 13 reverse primers for TCR Jbeta segments. The CDR3 region of rearranged TCR beta genes was amplified from genomic DNA with a multiplex PCR assay. Amplified TCR beta libraries were sequenced as 87-base-pair reads on the Illumina HiSeq System. The source study handled its data this way. Across the 670 or so repertoires, a later analysis counted some 81 million unique TCR beta chains, approximately 12 million of which were shared by at least two donors. To remove PCR and sequencing errors, raw reads were error-corrected and collapsed into unique sequences using a nearest-neighbor algorithm that merged closely related sequences. CDR3 sequences were aligned to IMGT reference sequences to assign V, D and J gene segments. Each retained sequence needed at least a six-nucleotide match to both a V gene segment and a J gene segment. Rearrangements were called productive when the CDR3 lacked stop codons and stayed in frame with V and J; all others were non-productive. CDR3 was defined by IMGT convention, running from the second conserved V-encoded cysteine to the conserved J-encoded phenylalanine. Sequences without an unambiguous match to a single V gene segment were excluded from the earlier analysis of about 630 of the donors. An earlier analysis of a few hundred of the donors called V segments functional above 56.7% productive rearrangements and segregating when the between-donor standard deviation exceeded 5%. A statistical classification framework was developed to diagnose cytomegalovirus status using the catalog of TCR beta chain sequences. V and J gene assignment, in a later analysis, came from comparing TCR nucleotide sequences with IMGT/GENE-DB human TR gene sequences. In a later analysis, CDR3 sequences and most-parsimonious VDJ recombination scenarios were assigned using the TCRdist pipeline. In a later analysis, every TCR beta chain was defined by the combination of its CDR3 amino acid sequence and its V-gene family, and reads without a unique V-gene family were dropped. To address suspected cross-contamination and a sequencing artifact, a later analysis removed roughly 640 highly shared, low-generation-probability nucleotide sequences. In a later analysis, a clonal expansion index was calculated for each public chain from normalized within-repertoire ranks of inferred template counts. Generation probabilities in a later analysis came from a VDJ recombination model fitted to out-of-frame rearrangements, and those results were checked against IGoR. In a later analysis, hypergeometric tests were used to score TCR-TCR, TCR-HLA and TCR-CMV co-occurrence, with a repertoire-size bias correction applied to TCR pairs. To estimate false discovery rates, a later analysis permuted the HLA or CMV assignments 20 times. A later analysis grouped co-occurring TCRs with DBSCAN, adding TCRdist sequence similarity when clustering within HLA-allele-positive subsets. Co-occurrence clustering excluded repertoires with fewer than 30,000 or more than 120,000 public chains, plus five with anomalous nucleotide sharing. This immuneACCESS table, as held by TCRdb, lists in-frame sequences with V and J called but not all clones. Of the missing ones, under half trace to an unresolved V gene in checked studies; the others have no known cause. The DNA gave D and trimming, while V, J and clone size come from that table. The sample table lists under 45,000 clones, 80% of them with a count of one. The biggest ten clones account for 5.5% to 7% of the sample.

As encoded in the germline V gene (reference sequence), CDR1 is GTSNPN while CDR2 is SVGIG. The CDR3 starts with the cysteine, ends with the phenylalanine, and has 12 residues. The CDR3 DNA has 36 bases and is translated from base 1. With respect to this clone: Its antigen target is currently unknown. The junction and the germline gene differ at one end; a read error may be behind it.

This chain joins TRBV30 to TRBJ2-1; the best D guess is TRBD2, with 5 bases matching. This clonotype was sampled from a male donor in good health and CMV-seronegative. Sequencing input: PBMCs. The CDR3 has the sequence CAWADDYDEQFF. The nucleotides are TGTGCCTGGGCAGATGACTACGATGAGCAGTTCTTC. With all but the CDR3 taken from the reference TRBV30 and TRBJ2-1 genes, the full variable domain is: SQTIHQWPATLVQPVGSPLSLECTVEGTSNPNLYWYRQAAGRGLQLLFYSVGIGQISSEVPQNLSASRPQDRQFILSSKKLLLSDSGFYLCAWADDYDEQFFGPGTRLTVL.